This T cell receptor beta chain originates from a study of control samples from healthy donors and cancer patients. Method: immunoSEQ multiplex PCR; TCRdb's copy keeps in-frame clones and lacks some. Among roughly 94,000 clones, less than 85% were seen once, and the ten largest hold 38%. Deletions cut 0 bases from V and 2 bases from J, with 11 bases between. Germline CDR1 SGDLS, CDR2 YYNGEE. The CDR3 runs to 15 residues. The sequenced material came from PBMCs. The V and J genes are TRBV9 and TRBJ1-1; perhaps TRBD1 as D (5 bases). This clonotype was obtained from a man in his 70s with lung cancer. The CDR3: CASSVATGSNTEAFF. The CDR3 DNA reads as TGTGCCAGCAGCGTAGCTACAGGCAGTAACACTGAAGCTTTCTTT.